This T cell receptor (beta chain) was sequenced in a study of control samples from healthy donors and cancer patients (dated by TCRdb to between 2020 and 2021). A word on this clone: Its antigen is not yet known. No quality values exist for individual bases; no much larger clone is one base distant.

Trimming removed 1 base from V and 8 bases from J, leaving 20 bases between the germline ends. Per the germline V gene, MGHRA is the CDR1 and YSYEKL is the CDR2. From cysteine to phenylalanine, the CDR3 is 16 amino acids long. Just the 48-base CDR3 DNA is kept, in frame starting at base 1. Library preparation was by the immunoSEQ multiplex PCR assay. TCRdb obtained this table from immuneACCESS and retained in-frame rearrangements with V and J assigned. These tables miss some clones; where compared with another copy, unresolved V genes account for less than half of the shortfall, and the remainder is unexplained. Counted in this sample were roughly 150,000 clones; around nine tenths of them appeared once. The ten largest clones take up over 1.5% of the sample.

Material: blood. The clonotype was recovered from a man younger than 30 in good health. The chain uses TRBV4-1 and TRBJ1-2, with a weak D call of TRBD1 (6 bases match). The CDR3 reads as follows: CASSQVWQGRREGYTF. The DNA sequence reads TGCGCCAGCAGCCAAGTGTGGCAGGGGCGAAGAGAGGGCTACACCTTC.